This section outlines one T cell receptor beta chain sequence together with its context. The table lists this clonotype with many counts. The antigen it recognizes is unknown. No much larger clone exists at a distance of one base, and base qualities are not known. The data derive from a study of CD8 T cells in ankylosing spondylitis listed by TCRdb under 2017. About the study as a whole: The study profiled T cell receptor beta repertoires in healthy donors and ankylosing spondylitis patients to find disease-linked TCR variants. The full study cohort was made up of 25 ankylosing spondylitis patients and 108 healthy donors. Peripheral blood was sampled, and synovial fluid was additionally collected from ankylosing spondylitis patients. Broad study findings and their caveats: A TCR beta motif of eight highly homologous amino acid variants appeared characteristic of blood from ankylosing spondylitis patients. Some TCR beta motif variants had previously been reported in synovial fluid and blood of reactive arthritis patients, which suggested common disease-initiation mechanisms. According to the report, matched synovial fluid samples from ankylosing spondylitis patients were significantly enriched for the disease-linked clones. The disease-linked clones showed a CD8+ phenotype and occurred at relatively low frequencies in peripheral blood.

TCRdb lists the instrument as Illumina HiSeq 2500. TCR beta libraries were prepared by quantitative 5'-RACE with molecular barcodes. From the authors' description of their analysis: A new computational method based on a probabilistic model of VDJ rearrangement was used to identify disease-linked TCR variants. The public reads were run again by TCRdb, first through fastp at Q25 and then through MiXCR, and only productive beta chains were kept. Here each entry gathers all rows of one CDR3 protein and keeps the most common genes and DNA. The V and J calls come from TCRdb's annotation, not from the publication. For this sample the table gives around 150,000 distinct CDR3 sequences, of which about 16% were detected only once. The ten largest make up approximately 7.8% of the sample. The sequence came from a male donor with ankylosing spondylitis or in good health (not recorded which). The sequenced sample consisted of blood, either unsorted or a sorted T cell fraction (not recorded which).

For the CDR3, the sequence is CASSKADGSYEQYF. The DNA sequence reads TGTGCCAGCAGCAAAGCGGACGGGAGCTACGAGCAGTACTTC. The chain is assembled from TRBV21-1 and TRBJ2-7; TRBD2, the D gene given by the table, was not confirmed from the DNA. TRBV21-1 is termed a pseudogene. Including cysteine and phenylalanine, the CDR3 has 14 amino acids. Only the CDR3 part of the read is kept: 42 bases, read in frame from the first base.